These 22 T cell receptor beta chains were sequenced from one sample in a study of blood T cell repertoires in COVID-19. Sequenced by immunoSEQ multiplex PCR; TCRdb stores in-frame clones only, minus some. The sample consists of about 140,000 clones, 80% to 85% of them appearing once. Source material: peripheral blood. The source is a human donor in a cohort sampled during active COVID-19.

This clone was counted a few times. The chain is built from TRBV9 and TRBJ1-5; TRBD1 matches at 8 bases. The germline V gene has CDR1 SGDLS and CDR2 YYNGEE. This CDR3 is 16 amino acids long. The junction had 5 bases not matched to a gene; V was cut back by 0 bases and J by 3 bases. In DNA form, the CDR3 reads TGTGCCAGCAGCGTAGAACACAGGGGGGACAATCAGCCCCAGCATTTT. Translation: CASSVEHRGDNQPQHF.

The chain joins TRBV11-1 to TRBJ2-2; a possible D gene is TRBD1 (6 bases). This CDR3 contains 15 residues. Trimming stripped 1 base from V and 0 bases from J, with 6 bases between. Germline assignment: CDR1 SGHAT and CDR2 FQDESV (reference sequence). CDR3 nucleotide sequence: TGTGCCAGCAGCTTAGGACAGGCGAACACCGGGGAGCTGTTTTTT. Protein: CASSLGQANTGELFF. Full variable domain (rest looked up from reference TRBV11-1 and TRBJ2-2): EAEVAQSPRYKITEKSQAVAFWCDPISGHATLYWYRQILGQGPELLVQFQDESVVDDSQLPKDRFSAERLKGVDSTLKIQPAELGDSAMYLCASSLGQANTGELFFGEGSRLTVL.

DNA of the CDR3: TGTGCCAGTAGCGAAGCGGGGCTCACAGATACGCAGTATTTT. Translated: CASSEAGLTDTQYF. This chain links TRBV19 with TRBJ2-3; 7 bases match TRBD2. Germline V gene lookup returns CDR1 LNHDA and CDR2 SQIVND (reference sequence). The V segment lost 6 bases and the J segment 2 bases; nucleotides outside the gene matches: 5. The CDR3 consists of 14 residues.

This clone was seen a handful of times. This chain links TRBV19 with TRBJ1-5; D is uncertain. CDR1 is LNHDA and CDR2 is SQIVND in the germline V gene (reference sequence). This CDR3 is 15 amino acids long. Trimming pared 7 bases from V and 6 bases from J, leaving 19 bases between. The CDR3 bases are TGTGCCAGTACCCCACCGGGGAGGGTCGGTCAGCCCCAGCATTTT. Translating it yields CASTPPGRVGQPQHF.

This chain uses TRBV7-9 with TRBJ2-5; TRBD1 matches 8 bases. Unmatched junction bases numbered 6, after V lost 5 bases and J lost 4 bases. The CDR3 runs to 14 residues. The germline gives CDR1 SEHNR, CDR2 FQNEAQ (reference sequence). The CDR3 nucleotides are TGTGCCAGCAGCACGCAGGGGGCGCGAGAGACCCAGTACTTC. This translates into CASSTQGARETQYF.

The gene calls are TRBV5-5 and TRBJ2-7, with D tentatively TRBD1 (6 bases). This CDR3 is built from 13 residues. The V end lost 4 bases, the J end lost 5 bases, and 13 bases lay between the germline ends. Germline V gives CDR1 SGHKS, CDR2 YYEKEE (reference sequence). The CDR3 nucleotides are TGTGCCAGCAGCCCGAGGGGGATAGACGAGCAGTACTTC. This encodes CASSPRGIDEQYF.

This clone was detected once. The chain uses TRBV4-2 and TRBJ2-7; D is possibly TRBD1 (6 bases). There are 16 residues in the CDR3. Trimming left V 0 bases short and J 4 bases short, with 16 bases between. Germline V gene lookup returns CDR1 LGHNA and CDR2 YNFKEQ. The CDR3 protein is CASSQEVTRGGYEQYF. The CDR3 DNA is TGTGCCAGCAGCCAAGAGGTGACCAGGGGCGGGTACGAGCAGTACTTC.

This rearrangement joins TRBV27 to TRBJ1-4; 8 positions agree with TRBD1. The CDR3 runs 17 residues. Unmatched junction bases numbered 13, after V lost 7 bases and J lost 3 bases. From germline, CDR1 is MNHEY and CDR2 SMNVEV (reference sequence). The DNA of the CDR3 is TGTGCCAGCAAACCCGGGACAGGCATCAGAGCTAATGAAAAACTGTTTTTT. It yields the protein CASKPGTGIRANEKLFF.

The chain carries TRBV5-1 and TRBJ2-1; 7 bases agree with TRBD2. The V gene's germline CDR1 is SGHRS and CDR2 YFSETQ. The CDR3 extends over 16 amino acids. V dropped 0 bases and J dropped 3; count of bases not matched to a gene: 6. This CDR3 is CASSLEIRGVYNEQFF. CDR3 nucleotide sequence: TGCGCCAGCAGCTTGGAGATCCGGGGGGTCTACAATGAGCAGTTCTTC.

This clone was observed a few times. The chain uses TRBV20-1 and TRBJ1-1; a weak D match, TRBD1 (6 bases). The germline V gene has CDR1 DFQATT and CDR2 SNEGSKA (reference sequence). CDR3 length: 11 residues. The CDR3 loop is CRYRVGTEAFF. CDR3 nucleotide sequence: TGCAGATACAGGGTGGGCACTGAAGCTTTCTTT.

The chain combines TRBV27 with TRBJ2-7; a possible D gene is TRBD1 (6 bases). V lost 3 bases and J lost 7, with 22 bases in between. This CDR3 comprises 16 residues. Looked up from germline, CDR1 is MNHEY and CDR2 is SMNVEV (reference sequence). This chain's CDR3 is CASSFQRGRGTGEQYF. Written as DNA, the CDR3 is TGTGCCAGCAGTTTCCAACGGGGAAGGGGGACGGGGGAGCAGTACTTC.

In this sample, this clone turned up once. CDR3 sequence: CASSVGTLASTDTQYF. In DNA form, the CDR3 reads TGTGCCAGCAGCGTCGGGACACTTGCTAGCACAGATACGCAGTATTTT. This chain uses TRBV9 with TRBJ2-3; D might be TRBD1 (6 bases). Per the germline V gene, CDR1 is SGDLS and CDR2 is YYNGEE. This CDR3 has 16 residues. V dropped 2 bases and J dropped 0 bases, with 13 bases sitting between them.

Concerning this clone: Other DNA sequences in this specimen translate into the identical CDR3. This chain uses TRBV28 with TRBJ1-5; D may be TRBD1 (5 bases). This CDR3 has 15 amino acids. The V and J ends lost 5 bases and 2 bases respectively, with 13 bases between them. Per germline, CDR1 MDHEN and CDR2 SYDVKM. In DNA, the CDR3 is TGTGCCAGCAGTCTGAGAGGAGGGGGCAATCAGCCCCAGCATTTT. This gives the protein CASSLRGGGNQPQHF.

The chain is built from TRBV3-1 (or the pseudogene TRBV3-2) and TRBJ2-3, with 10 nucleotides matching TRBD2. The V segment lost 6 bases and the J segment 1 base; nucleotides outside the gene matches: 7. Germline values: CDR1 LGHDT, CDR2 YNNKEL (reference sequence). CDR3 size: 16 residues. The CDR3 bases are TGTGCCAGCAGTTTGATAGCGGGGGGCCGCACAGATACGCAGTATTTT. Its translation is CASSLIAGGRTDTQYF.

There are a few counts of this clone. V is TRBV7-9 and J is TRBJ1-1; D is undetermined. This CDR3 comprises 14 residues. CDR1 SEHNR and CDR2 FQNEAQ come from the germline V gene (reference sequence). V was shortened by 3 bases and J by 5 bases, with 13 bases between the two germline ends. The CDR3 DNA reads as TGTGCCAGCAGCTTTTGGGCGGAGGAGACTGAAGCTTTCTTT. Amino acid sequence: CASSFWAEETEAFF.

The gene calls are TRBV10-1 and TRBJ2-7; TRBD1 aligns across 8 bases. This CDR3 has 18 residues. J lost 5 bases, V lost 9 bases, and 24 bases had no gene match. Per the germline V gene, CDR1 is WNHNN and CDR2 is SYGVQD (reference sequence). The CDR3 region has the DNA TGCGCCAGATTGGGACAGGACCGATCTTTCCCGGCGGATGACGAGCAGTACTTC. It yields the protein CARLGQDRSFPADDEQYF.

The J gene is TRBJ1-3, the V gene TRBV19, with 10 nucleotides matching TRBD1. CDR3 length: 17 amino acids. Germline V gene sequence: CDR1 LNHDA, CDR2 SQIVND (reference sequence). V lost 3 bases and J lost 0; bases outside the gene matches: 5. The CDR3 loop is CASSIGTGVSSGNTIYF. Written as DNA, the CDR3 is TGTGCCAGTAGTATCGGGACAGGGGTTTCCTCTGGAAACACCATATATTTT.

This chain joins TRBV28 and TRBJ1-2; 9 bases line up with TRBD1. CDR3 length equals 16 residues. Trimming at V came to 8 bases and at J to 2 bases, leaving 12 bases not matched to a gene. The germline V gene has CDR1 MDHEN and CDR2 SYDVKM. This CDR3 is CASGGRDRAVNYGYTF. DNA of the CDR3: TGTGCCAGCGGGGGTAGGGACAGGGCCGTGAACTATGGCTACACCTTC.

V gene TRBV2 combines with J gene TRBJ1-2, with TRBD1 matching over 7 bases. V gave up 4 bases and J gave up 0 bases; unmatched junction bases: 5. The CDR3 is 15 residues long. Germline CDR1 and CDR2: SNHLY and FYNNEI. CDR3 DNA sequence: TGTGCCAGCAGTGGACAGGGCTACGCTAACTATGGCTACACCTTC. Translating it yields CASSGQGYANYGYTF.

The rearrangement uses TRBV20-1 and TRBJ1-5; D unresolved. Germline CDR1 DFQATT, CDR2 SNEGSKA (reference sequence). V dropped 3 bases and J dropped 3 bases, with 9 bases sitting between them. The CDR3 contains 13 residues. Here the CDR3 DNA reads TGCAGTGCTAGTCGAGGTCTCAATCAGCCCCAGCATTTT. It yields the protein CSASRGLNQPQHF.

V gene TRBV5-4 combines with J gene TRBJ1-1, with 9 bases lining up with TRBD1. CDR1 and CDR2 from the germline V gene are SGHNT and YYREEE (reference sequence). CDR3 length: 14 amino acids. V dropped 0 bases and J dropped 12; count of bases not matched to a gene: 9. This CDR3 reads CASSLELQGAVSFF. The CDR3, as DNA: TGTGCCAGCAGCTTGGAGTTACAGGGGGCGGTATCTTTCTTT.

This chain connects TRBV6-5 to TRBJ2-5; no clear D. This CDR3 has 11 amino acids. The V end was cut by 8 bases, the J end by 4 bases, with 8 bases between. Germline-derived CDR1 and CDR2 are MNHEY and SVGAGI. Written as DNA, the CDR3 is TGTGCCAGCTCCGTCGTAGAGACCCAGTACTTC. This translates into CASSVVETQYF.